The 22 T cell receptor beta chains reported below all come from one sample, sequenced in a study of T cells after yellow fever vaccination. TCRdb redid the calling of the 5' RACE reads with MiXCR, one entry per CDR3 protein. The data show some 49,000 distinct CDR3 sequences, more than 6% seen once. Sequencing was performed on PBMCs, either bulk or a sorted T-cell subset (CD4+, CD8+, memory, or dextramer-sorted; not recorded which), taken 45 days after the yellow fever booster vaccination. These receptors originate from a man younger than 40 who received the YFV17D yellow fever vaccine.

This clonotype appeared a few times. The chain employs TRBV3-1 and TRBJ2-5; D is uncertain. The V gene's germline CDR1 is LGHDT and CDR2 YNNKEL (reference sequence). The CDR3 totals 11 residues. Trimming cost V 7 bases and J 2 bases, with 5 bases left between them. The CDR3 nucleotides read TGTGCCAGCACTCTACAAGAGACCCAGTACTTC. Residues: CASTLQETQYF.

This clonotype was observed many times. The J gene is TRBJ2-2, the V gene TRBV10-3; TRBD2 matches 7 bases. This CDR3 is built from 14 residues. V dropped 6 bases and J dropped 4; count of bases not matched to a gene: 5. CDR1 is ENHRY, CDR2 SYGVKD, per germline. CDR3 sequence reads: CAIRGLAATGELFF. CDR3 nucleotides: TGTGCCATCAGAGGGCTAGCGGCCACCGGGGAGCTGTTTTTT.

Many counts were recorded for this clonotype. The J gene is TRBJ2-7, the V gene TRBV14, with D perhaps TRBD1 (5 bases). Germline V gene lookup returns CDR1 SGHDN and CDR2 FVKESK. V was pared by 1 base and J by 6 bases, with 13 bases between. This CDR3 has 14 residues. The CDR3 here is CASSQGDWGGEQYF. The CDR3 region has the DNA TGTGCCAGCAGCCAAGGCGATTGGGGCGGCGAGCAGTACTTC.

This clonotype showed up many times. The chain employs TRBV20-1 and TRBJ2-5, with TRBD1 matching 8 bases. This CDR3 has 15 amino acids. The trim removed 2 bases at V and 5 bases at J, leaving 10 bases unmatched. Germline V gene sequence: CDR1 DFQATT, CDR2 SNEGSKA (reference sequence). The CDR3: CSARPDRGDGETQYF. The CDR3, as DNA: TGCAGTGCTAGACCAGACAGGGGTGACGGGGAGACCCAGTACTTC.

The chain has TRBV19 and TRBJ1-1; 9 positions agree with TRBD1. CDR3 size: 13 residues. Trimming at V came to 8 bases and at J to 6 bases, leaving 7 bases not matched to a gene. In germline, CDR1 is LNHDA, CDR2 SQIVND (reference sequence). CDR3 amino acids: CASGTGLRSEAFF. The CDR3 coding sequence is TGTGCCAGTGGGACAGGGTTGAGATCTGAAGCTTTCTTT.

The chain links TRBV20-1 to TRBJ2-2; 8 bases line up with TRBD2. Germline V gene sequence: CDR1 DFQATT, CDR2 SNEGSKA (reference sequence). V lost 3 bases, J lost 7 bases, and 4 bases stayed unmatched. The CDR3 length is 13 residues. This chain's CDR3 is CSARFSGIGELFF. DNA for the CDR3: TGCAGTGCTAGGTTTAGCGGGATCGGGGAGCTGTTTTTT.

The rearrangement links TRBV7-9 to TRBJ2-5; 7 bases map to TRBD2. The trim removed 5 bases at V and 5 bases at J, leaving 8 bases unmatched. CDR1 and CDR2 (germline): SEHNR, FQNEAQ (reference sequence). The CDR3 has 14 residues. CDR3 residues: CASSPGSGVETQYF. CDR3 sequence (DNA): TGTGCCAGCAGCCCCGGAAGCGGGGTGGAGACCCAGTACTTC.

This clonotype appeared a few times. This rearrangement joins TRBV3-1 to TRBJ2-7; 7 nucleotides line up with TRBD1. Germline CDR1 reads LGHDT; CDR2 reads YNNKEL (reference sequence). Losses at the gene ends were 1 base for V and 3 bases for J; bases not matched to a gene: 3. The CDR3 has 14 amino acids. The CDR3 DNA reads as TGTGCCAGCAGCCAAGCCGGGACAGACTACGAGCAGTACTTC. This sequence encodes CASSQAGTDYEQYF.

This clonotype was recorded at least ten times. The V call is TRBV20-1, the J call TRBJ2-1; 11 bases are shared with TRBD2. The CDR3 consists of 15 residues. CDR1 and CDR2 from the germline V gene are DFQATT and SNEGSKA (reference sequence). With V trimmed by 6 bases and J by 6 bases, 10 bases remained unmatched. The CDR3 DNA reads as TGCAGTGCGAGAAATAGCGGGAGGGTAATCAATGAGCAGTTCTTC. Amino acids: CSARNSGRVINEQFF.

The chain combines TRBV10-3 with TRBJ2-1, with TRBD1 matching 8 bases. The CDR3 sequence is 14 residues long. The trim removed 6 bases at V and 4 bases at J, leaving 5 bases unmatched. Germline V gene lookup returns CDR1 ENHRY and CDR2 SYGVKD. The CDR3: CAIRTTGEYNEQFF. CDR3 DNA sequence: TGTGCCATCAGAACGACAGGGGAGTACAATGAGCAGTTCTTC.

This clonotype was observed at least ten times. The rearrangement uses TRBV28 and TRBJ2-7; 9 positions match TRBD1. Looked up from germline, CDR1 is MDHEN and CDR2 is SYDVKM. V shed 3 bases and J 3 bases; nucleotides not matched to a gene: 18. This CDR3 is 19 amino acids long. The CDR3 spells CASSFPHNWTGEDIYEQYF. As DNA, the CDR3 is TGTGCCAGCAGTTTTCCCCATAACTGGACAGGGGAGGATATCTACGAGCAGTACTTC.

In this sample, this clonotype turned up many times. The V gene is TRBV6-2 or TRBV6-3, the J gene TRBJ2-1; D perhaps matches TRBD1 (5 bases). This CDR3 is built from 15 residues. Trimming cost V 6 bases and J 1 base, with 13 bases left between them. The germline gives CDR1 MNHEY, CDR2 SVGEGT. The DNA of the CDR3 is TGTGCCAGCAGCCGTCAAGGGGAATCCTACAATGAGCAGTTCTTC. Encoded protein: CASSRQGESYNEQFF.

The chain links TRBV7-2 to TRBJ2-7; D may be TRBD1 (6 bases). This CDR3 is built from 15 residues. V lost 5 bases, J lost 3 bases, and 17 bases lay in between. CDR1 is SGHTA and CDR2 is FQGNSA in the germline V gene. The CDR3 region has the DNA TGTGCCAGCAGCCGCGACCGGGACAAGGTCTACGAGCAGTACTTC. Residues: CASSRDRDKVYEQYF.

This clonotype was recorded at least ten times. The chain has TRBV5-1 and TRBJ2-2; D gene uncertain. V was trimmed by 6 bases and J by 2 bases, leaving 14 bases between them. Germline lookup yields CDR1 SGHRS and CDR2 YFSETQ. This CDR3 is built from 15 residues. For the CDR3, the DNA is TGCGCCAGCACCACCAACCCTAGTAACACCGGGGAGCTGTTTTTT. This encodes CASTTNPSNTGELFF.

This clonotype was counted ten times or more. CDR3 in amino acids: CASREGRRLYGYTF. CDR3 in DNA: TGTGCCAGCAGAGAGGGACGGCGCCTCTATGGCTACACCTTC. The rearrangement links TRBV6-1 to TRBJ1-2, with D perhaps TRBD1 (5 bases). V was clipped by 6 bases and J by 4 bases, with 15 bases between them. Germline V CDR1 and CDR2: MNHNS, SASEGT. The CDR3 is made up of 14 amino acids.

At least ten counts were recorded for this clonotype. The rearrangement links TRBV20-1 to TRBJ2-7; 9 nucleotides match TRBD1. The trim removed 7 bases at V and 1 base at J, leaving 5 bases unmatched. Germline CDR1 DFQATT, CDR2 SNEGSKA (reference sequence). The CDR3 spans 13 residues. CDR3 sequence (DNA): TGCAGTGTCCCGACAGGGGGATCCTACGAGCAGTACTTC. Encoded protein: CSVPTGGSYEQYF.

Relative to its sample, this clonotype is medium-sized. This chain joins TRBV20-1 and TRBJ2-5, with D possibly being TRBD1 (6 bases). The CDR3 contains 14 residues. Germline CDR1 and CDR2: DFQATT and SNEGSKA (reference sequence). V was shortened by 1 base and J by 2 bases, with 11 bases between the two germline ends. CDR3 sequence reads: CSARGDTSQETQYF. DNA for the CDR3: TGCAGTGCTAGAGGGGACACAAGTCAAGAGACCCAGTACTTC.

This clonotype was detected ten times or more. This sequence joins TRBV7-2 and TRBJ2-5; no definite D call. The CDR3 is 12 amino acids. The V gene's germline CDR1 is SGHTA and CDR2 FQGNSA. Between the trimmed V and J ends, which lost 2 bases and 12 bases, there was a span of 13 bases. CDR3 sequence reads: CASSLFPIAEYF. The CDR3 DNA sequence: TGTGCCAGCAGCTTATTCCCGATAGCAGAGTACTTC. The full variable domain, its missing parts supplied by reference TRBV7-2 and TRBJ2-5, is GAGVSQSPSNKVTEKGKDVELRCDPISGHTALYWYRQSLGQGLEFLIYFQGNSAPDKSGLPSDRFSAERTGGSVSTLTIQRTQQEDSAVYLCASSLFPIAEYFGPGTRLLVL.

This clonotype was recorded at least ten times. The chain couples TRBV28 to TRBJ2-7, with 9 bases identical to TRBD1. This CDR3 spans 15 amino acids. J was trimmed by 5 bases and V by 4 bases; bases with no gene match: 9. Germline CDR1 and CDR2: MDHEN and SYDVKM. The CDR3 sequence is CASSSGQGFQDEQYF. CDR3 sequence (DNA): TGTGCCAGCAGTTCCGGACAGGGGTTTCAGGACGAGCAGTACTTC.

The J gene is TRBJ2-3, the V gene TRBV5-6, with no clear D. Germline-derived CDR1 and CDR2 are SGHDT and YYEEEE. The CDR3 contains 14 residues. The V end was cut by 4 bases, the J end by 4 bases, with 13 bases between. Here the CDR3 DNA reads TGTGCCAGCAGCCCCGGACCCCTCTCAGATACGCAGTATTTT. This translates into CASSPGPLSDTQYF.

In its sample, this clonotype was seen many times. J is TRBJ1-6 and V is TRBV20-1, with D unclear. V dropped 3 bases and J dropped 5 bases, with 8 bases sitting between them. Germline CDR1 and CDR2: DFQATT and SNEGSKA (reference sequence). The CDR3 loop spans 13 amino acids. DNA for the CDR3: TGCAGTGCTAGGACTGGGAATAATTCACCCCTCCACTTT. Translating it yields CSARTGNNSPLHF.

This clonotype turned up a few times. The V call is TRBV20-1, the J call TRBJ1-2; TRBD1 agrees at 9 bases. The germline V gene encodes CDR1 DFQATT and CDR2 SNEGSKA (reference sequence). Trimming at V came to 4 bases and at J to 5 bases, leaving 8 bases not matched to a gene. CDR3 length equals 14 residues. The CDR3 DNA follows: TGCAGTGCTACCGGGACAGGGTTGGGATATGGCTACACCTTC. It encodes CSATGTGLGYGYTF.